This T cell receptor (beta chain) emerged from a study of shared clonotypes between healthy human individuals. Assay used: immunoSEQ multiplex PCR; TCRdb lists only in-frame clones, some missing. The sample has 2 million to 2.5 million clones; approximately 96% are singletons. V lost 6 bases and J 3 bases, leaving 9 bases between the germline ends. The germline V gene has CDR1 SNHLY and CDR2 FYNNEI. The CDR3 spans 13 residues. Healthy HIV-negative adults with no recent acute infections or vaccinations were recruited as donors. Sequencing used naive CD4+ T cells sorted from blood. Subset noted: CD45RA+ positively selected. The clonotype originates from a man aged 18 to 35 in good health. The chain employs TRBV2 and TRBJ1-5; D is unclear. The CDR3 DNA follows: TGTGCCAGCAGGTCGGGATACAATCAGCCCCAGCATTTT. Amino acids: CASRSGYNQPQHF.